The next 21 T cell receptor beta chains were all read from a single sample in a study of T cells in women clearing cervical HPV infection. Produced via immunoSEQ multiplex PCR; TCRdb's table is partial and in-frame only. This sample contains 19,000 or so clones. Sample: blood buffy coat. The receptor set was obtained from a woman between 18 and 70 years old with a cervical HPV16 infection that either progressed to CIN3+ or cleared (not recorded which).

About this clone itself: The read comes to an end 3 residues before the CDR3 does, leaving the germline J gene to fill in the end. The rearrangement links TRBV5-1 to TRBJ1-2; the D is unclear. The germline CDR1 and CDR2 sequences are SGHRS and YFSETQ. V was shortened by 0 bases and J by 6 bases, with 9 bases between the two germline ends. The CDR3 contains 13 residues. The CDR3 loop reads CASSLAGFDGYTF. The CDR3 DNA, read in part, is TGCGCCAGCAGCTTGGCCGGGTTCGATGGC. Based on the CDR3 plus reference TRBV5-1 and TRBJ1-2, the full variable domain is KAGVTQTPRYLIKTRGQQVTLSCSPISGHRSVSWYQQTPGQGLQFLFEYFSETQRNKGNFPGRFSGRQFSNSRSEMNVSTLELGDSALYLCASSLAGFDGYTFGSGTRLTVV.

As regards this clone: The read finishes 3 residues shy of the CDR3 end, and the germline J gene is used to complete it. This rearrangement joins TRBV20-1 to TRBJ2-1, with 10 positions matching TRBD2. CDR1 and CDR2 (germline): DFQATT, SNEGSKA (reference sequence). The CDR3 length is 16 residues. Trimming removed 0 bases from V and 9 bases from J; junction bases left unmatched: 11. CDR3: CSARDPSGGHSGEQFF. The CDR3 DNA, read in part, is TGCAGTGCTAGAGATCCTAGCGGGGGCCATAGTGGTGAG.

About this clone itself: Read sequence stops 3 residues before the CDR3 end, and the germline J gene provides the missing end. The J gene is TRBJ1-1, the V gene TRBV30; 8 bases are a match to TRBD1. This CDR3 is built from 13 residues. V dropped 3 bases and J dropped 1; count of bases not matched to a gene: 1. Germline V gene lookup returns CDR1 GTSNPN and CDR2 SVGIG (reference sequence). Partial CDR3 DNA: TGTGCCTGGAGAGGACAGGGGAACACTGAA. Residues: CAWRGQGNTE. The CDR3 reads in full as CAWRGQGNTEAFF.

The DNA read from the CDR3 is TGTGCCAGCAGCCAAGATACGGACAGGGCGCGTTCACCC. Translated, it gives CASSQDTDRARSP. The entire CDR3 protein is CASSQDTDRARSPLHF. The J gene is TRBJ1-6, the V gene TRBV14, with 8 bases that match TRBD1. The CDR3 goes on 3 residues after the read ends, and that part is filled in from the germline J gene. The ends lost 0 bases at V and 9 bases at J; junction bases unmatched: 7. CDR3 length: 16 amino acids. Germline V gene lookup returns CDR1 SGHDN and CDR2 FVKESK.

In the case of this clone: The DNA ends 3 residues before the CDR3 does, and the rest of the CDR3 is filled in from the germline J gene. The rearrangement joins TRBV7-3 to TRBJ2-3, with 13 bases identical to TRBD2. Trimming took 0 bases from V and 3 from J; bases not matched to a gene: 6. Germline lookup yields CDR1 SGHTA and CDR2 FQGTGA. The CDR3 runs to 18 residues. The sequenced part of the CDR3 DNA is TGTGCCAGCAGCTTAACTGGGGAGACTAGCGGGGGGACAGATACG. Amino acids: CASSLTGETSGGTDT. The whole CDR3 is CASSLTGETSGGTDTQYF.

Notes on this clone: Read data end 3 residues before the CDR3 end; the end is taken from the germline J gene. The V call is TRBV19, the J call TRBJ2-3; 7 bases line up with TRBD2. Trimming removed 7 bases from V and 0 bases from J; junction bases left unmatched: 4. This CDR3 has 14 residues. Germline V lookup: CDR1 LNHDA, CDR2 SQIVND (reference sequence). The CDR3 sequence is CASKSGVSTDTQYF. The covered CDR3 bases are TGTGCCAGTAAAAGCGGGGTTAGCACAGATACG.

As for this clone: Read data end 3 residues before the CDR3 end; the end is taken from the germline J gene. V is TRBV7-2 and J is TRBJ2-3, with TRBD2 matching 7 bases. This CDR3 spans 15 amino acids. V lost 8 bases and J lost 4; bases outside the gene matches: 12. Germline V CDR1 and CDR2: SGHTA, FQGNSA. CDR3 DNA (partial): TGTGCCAGCGCCGCGGTGAGCGGGGTCTCAGATACG. It yields the protein CASAAVSGVSDT. The entire CDR3 is CASAAVSGVSDTQYF. The whole variable domain, remainder taken from reference TRBV7-2 and TRBJ2-3, is GAGVSQSPSNKVTEKGKDVELRCDPISGHTALYWYRQSLGQGLEFLIYFQGNSAPDKSGLPSDRFSAERTGGSVSTLTIQRTQQEDSAVYLCASAAVSGVSDTQYFGPGTRLTVL.

Concerning this clone itself: The DNA ends 3 residues before the CDR3 does, and the rest of the CDR3 is filled in from the germline J gene. V is TRBV2 and J is TRBJ1-6, with TRBD1 identical over 10 bases. This CDR3 is built from 15 residues. The germline V gene encodes CDR1 SNHLY and CDR2 FYNNEI. V trimming: 2 bases; J trimming: 7 bases; junction bases outside the gene matches: 2. The CDR3 reads CASSEMGQGNSPLHF. The CDR3 DNA, read in part, is TGTGCCAGCAGTGAAATGGGACAGGGGAATTCACCC.

As concerns this clone: The CDR3 end falls 3 residues outside the read, so it is completed with the germline J gene. Other DNA sequences from this sample encode an identical CDR3 as well. The chain couples TRBV18 to TRBJ2-1; weak D call: TRBD1 (6 bases). V was trimmed by 0 bases and J by 0 bases, leaving 12 bases between them. This CDR3 spans 17 amino acids. The germline V gene encodes CDR1 KGHSH and CDR2 LQKENI. CDR3 bases read: TGTGCCAGCTCACCACCCTTTACAGGGCACTCCTACAATGAG. It yields the protein CASSPPFTGHSYNE. The entire CDR3 protein reads CASSPPFTGHSYNEQFF.

Details on this clone: The missing CDR3 end, 3 residues past where the read stops, is filled in from the germline J gene. V usage is TRBV5-4 and J usage is TRBJ2-5; 9 nucleotides agree with TRBD1. CDR1 and CDR2 (germline): SGHNT, YYREEE (reference sequence). Trimming took 4 bases from V and 5 from J; bases not matched to a gene: 9. The CDR3 loop spans 15 amino acids. The CDR3 sequence is CASSKGGQGLETQYF. The sequenced CDR3 bases are TGTGCCAGCAGCAAGGGGGGACAGGGTTTGGAGACC.

The covered CDR3 bases are TGTGCCAGCAGCGTAGGGTTGGGGGGGGGATATAGCACAGATACG. It encodes CASSVGLGGGYSTDT. The whole CDR3 sequence reads CASSVGLGGGYSTDTQYF. V and J are TRBV9 and TRBJ2-3, with 7 nucleotides matching TRBD2. The read halts 3 residues ahead of the CDR3 end, with the missing end drawn from the germline J gene. This CDR3 spans 18 amino acids. Germline CDR1 reads SGDLS; CDR2 reads YYNGEE. With 0 bases clipped from V and 0 bases from J, the junction kept 10 bases outside the gene matches.

About this clone itself: The read finishes 3 residues shy of the CDR3 end, and the germline J gene is used to complete it. V is TRBV19 and J is TRBJ1-1, with a tentative D call TRBD1 (6 bases). The CDR3 covers 13 residues. CDR1 is LNHDA, CDR2 SQIVND, per germline (reference sequence). This chain's CDR3 is CASSIARTAEAFF. The sequenced CDR3 bases are TGTGCCAGTAGTATAGCGCGGACAGCAGAA.

Here the CDR3 reads CASSPGTVGGPNTEAFF. The part of the CDR3 DNA that was read is TGTGCCAGCTCACCCGGGACAGTGGGGGGCCCGAACACTGAA. The chain uses TRBV18 and TRBJ1-1; 7 bases line up with TRBD1. The CDR3 extends 3 residues past the end of the read, so its final part is completed from the germline J gene. J was trimmed by 1 base and V by 3 bases; bases with no gene match: 11. The germline CDR1 and CDR2 sequences are KGHSH and LQKENI. The CDR3 has 17 amino acids.

A note on this clone: Sequencing ends 3 residues short of the CDR3 end; the germline J gene provides the rest. The chain employs TRBV19 and TRBJ1-1, with 7 bases lining up with TRBD1. CDR1 LNHDA and CDR2 SQIVND come from the germline V gene (reference sequence). V was pared by 4 bases and J by 5 bases, with 7 bases of the junction left unmatched. CDR3 size: 14 residues. CDR3 DNA, as far as it was read: TGTGCCAGTAGTAGACAGGGTGATTGGACTGAA. Encoded protein: CASSRQGDWTE. The CDR3 in its entirety is CASSRQGDWTEAFF.

Points on this clone: The missing CDR3 end, 3 residues past where the read stops, is filled in from the germline J gene. The chain has TRBV5-1 and TRBJ2-2, with a tentative D call TRBD1 (5 bases). Germline CDR1 reads SGHRS; CDR2 reads YFSETQ. CDR3 length equals 16 residues. V lost 4 bases to trimming and J lost 4 bases, with 17 bases between them. CDR3 sequence reads: CASSPLDTWRTGELFF. CDR3 bases read: TGCGCCAGCAGCCCATTGGACACCTGGCGCACCGGGGAG.

About this clone: The sequence runs out 3 residues before the end of the CDR3; the remainder is reconstructed from the germline J gene. The gene calls are TRBV18 and TRBJ2-6, with a possible D match to TRBD2 (5 bases). CDR1 is KGHSH, CDR2 LQKENI, per germline. Trimming cost V 2 bases and J 3 bases, with 11 bases left between them. The CDR3 loop spans 16 amino acids. CDR3 DNA (partial): TGTGCCAGCTCACCAATCCGGGGTAGTGGGGCCAACGTC. Encoded protein: CASSPIRGSGANV. The whole CDR3 is CASSPIRGSGANVLTF.

For this clone: The read comes to an end 3 residues before the CDR3 does, leaving the germline J gene to fill in the end. V is TRBV6-2 or TRBV6-3 and J is TRBJ2-6; a possible D gene is TRBD1 (5 bases). Looked up from germline, CDR1 is MNHEY and CDR2 is SVGEGT. The CDR3 has 16 residues. V lost 6 bases to trimming and J lost 0 bases, with 12 bases between them. The CDR3 bases that were read are TGTGCCAGCAGCCAACGACAGACCTCTGGGGCCAACGTC. Translation gives CASSQRQTSGANV. In full, the CDR3 is CASSQRQTSGANVLTF.

Incomplete CDR3 DNA: TGTGCCAGCAGCTATACCGACAGGAAA. Translating it yields CASSYTDRK. Given in full, the CDR3 is CASSYTDRKLFF. This sequence joins TRBV2 and TRBJ1-4; possibly TRBD1 for D (6 bases). The CDR3 end is not reached by the read, which stops 3 residues before it; the germline J gene fills it in. The CDR3 is 12 residues long. In germline, CDR1 is SNHLY, CDR2 FYNNEI.

A remark on this clone: The read terminates 3 residues ahead of where the CDR3 ends, so the germline J gene completes it. The genes are TRBV20-1 and TRBJ2-1; TRBD2 matches at 7 bases. CDR3 length equals 15 residues. Germline CDR1 DFQATT, CDR2 SNEGSKA (reference sequence). V trimming: 1 base; J trimming: 3 bases; junction bases outside the gene matches: 6. The CDR3 bases that were read are TGCAGTGCTAGAGGGCTAGCGGAGAACTACAATGAG. Amino acids: CSARGLAENYNE. The CDR3, in full, reads CSARGLAENYNEQFF.

A note on this clone: The read finishes 3 residues shy of the CDR3 end, and the germline J gene is used to complete it. The V call is TRBV5-1, the J call TRBJ2-2; 8 nucleotides line up with TRBD1. Trimming cost V 3 bases and J 4 bases; bases outside gene matches: 8. Germline V gene lookup returns CDR1 SGHRS and CDR2 YFSETQ. CDR3 length equals 16 residues. The CDR3: CASSWMDRVGTGELFF. The CDR3 DNA, read in part, is TGCGCCAGCAGCTGGATGGACAGGGTCGGCACCGGGGAG.

Turning to this clone: The junction differs from germline at one of its ends, possibly a read error. With the read ending 3 residues before the CDR3 end, the germline J gene is used to fill in that end. Different DNA sequences within this sample yield the same CDR3. The V and J genes are TRBV18 and TRBJ1-1, with D maybe TRBD1 (5 bases). Looked up from germline, CDR1 is KGHSH and CDR2 is LQKENI. The CDR3 extends over 15 amino acids. CDR3 DNA (partial): TGTGCCAGCTCACCACCGTCCAGGGCGGACACCGAA. Its translation is CASSPPSRADTE. The whole CDR3 protein reads CASSPPSRADTEAFF.